The T cell receptor (beta chain) described here comes from a study of blood T cell repertoires in COVID-19. Study overall: From the United States, Italy and Spain came samples of acute and convalescent COVID-19. The cDNA or gDNA used as material had been derived from T cells, B-cell-depleted T cells, or PBMCs.

The CDR3 is 18 residues long. CDR1 and CDR2 from the germline V gene are SGHRS and YFSETQ. J lost 2 bases, V lost 4 bases, and 8 bases had no gene match. TCRdb's copy holds only in-frame clones and misses some; the assay was immunoSEQ multiplex PCR. The repertoire includes over 250,000 clones, approximately 87% of them detected once, and approximately 2.2% sits in the top ten. The V gene is TRBV5-1, the J gene TRBJ2-1; TRBD2 matches at 14 bases. This receptor was taken from a woman aged 45-59 years with acute or convalescent COVID-19. Specimen: peripheral blood. CDR3 in DNA: TGCGCCAGCAGCGCGACTAGCGGGAGGGAACTTCCCTACAATGAGCAGTTCTTC. The encoded protein is CASSATSGRELPYNEQFF.